These T cell receptor beta chains were read from a single sample in a study of T-cell reconstitution after alpha-beta-depleted transplantation in children. TCRdb re-analysed the PCR reads in MiXCR, keeping a single row per CDR3 protein. The data contain about 420,000 distinct CDR3 sequences, 15% to 20% of them singletons. The sample consisted of PBMCs, mostly from graft donor cells, taken 360 days after TCRalphabeta/CD19-depleted stem cell transplant. Receptors originate from a boy in the first two years of life who had a stem cell transplant for Wiskott-Aldrich syndrome, so the T cells may come from the graft donor. The CDR3 runs from the conserved cysteine through the conserved F or W. D genes are given only for firm matches. The listing skips clone size in some rows; elsewhere it reads once, few, many or a size class.

v_gene: TRBV5-4
abundance: .
j_gene: TRBJ1-5
d_gene: .
CDR3nt: TGTGCCAGCAGCTTGGTGACAGGAACCAATCAGCCCCAGCATTTT
CDR3aa: CASSLVTGTNQPQHF

v_gene: TRBV3-1
abundance: .
j_gene: TRBJ2-7
d_gene: TRBD1
CDR3nt: TGTGCCAGCGGGGACAGGTTTATGGGGGACGAGCAGTACTTC
CDR3aa: CASGDRFMGDEQYF

v_gene: TRBV5-1
abundance: .
j_gene: TRBJ2-5
d_gene: TRBD1
CDR3nt: TGCGCCAGCACTTACAGGGGGGACCCCCGTGAGACCCAGTACTTC
CDR3aa: CASTYRGDPRETQYF

v_gene: TRBV5-1
abundance: .
j_gene: TRBJ2-2
d_gene: .
CDR3nt: TGCGCCAGCAGCGCCAGGGGAGGAGTAACCGGGGAGCTGTTTTTT
CDR3aa: CASSARGGVTGELFF

v_gene: TRBV28
abundance: .
j_gene: TRBJ1-6
d_gene: .
CDR3nt: TGTGCCAGCAGTTCCCTTGGACAGAGAAATTCACCCCTCCACTTT
CDR3aa: CASSSLGQRNSPLHF

v_gene: TRBV18
abundance: few
j_gene: TRBJ2-1
d_gene: .
CDR3nt: TGTGCCAGCTCACCCCTAGGTACCTACAATGAGCAGTTCTTC
CDR3aa: CASSPLGTYNEQFF

v_gene: TRBV12-3/TRBV12-4
abundance: .
j_gene: TRBJ2-1
d_gene: TRBD2
CDR3nt: TGTGCCAGCAGTTTAGCCGTCCTAGCGGGAGGGCACAATGAGCAGTTCTTC
CDR3aa: CASSLAVLAGGHNEQFF

v_gene: TRBV20-1
abundance: few
j_gene: TRBJ2-7
d_gene: .
CDR3nt: TGCAGTGCTCAAACCGAAGCCGCCTACGAGCAGTACTTC
CDR3aa: CSAQTEAAYEQYF

v_gene: TRBV15
abundance: .
j_gene: TRBJ2-1
d_gene: TRBD2
CDR3nt: TGTGCCACGAGGACTAGCGGAGCCTACAGTGAGCAGTTCTTC
CDR3aa: CATRTSGAYSEQFF

v_gene: TRBV12-3/TRBV12-4
abundance: .
j_gene: TRBJ1-5
d_gene: .
CDR3nt: TGTGCCAGCAGTTCCGGATATCAACGTCAGCCCCAGCATTTT
CDR3aa: CASSSGYQRQPQHF

v_gene: TRBV24-1
abundance: .
j_gene: TRBJ2-1
d_gene: TRBD2
CDR3nt: TGTGCCACCAGTGATTTTTCGACTAGCGGGAGGTTCAATGAGCAGTTCTTC
CDR3aa: CATSDFSTSGRFNEQFF

v_gene: TRBV12-3/TRBV12-4
abundance: few
j_gene: TRBJ2-3
d_gene: .
CDR3nt: TGTGCCAGCAGGGCACCCTTTGGGGCAGATACGCAGTATTTT
CDR3aa: CASRAPFGADTQYF

v_gene: TRBV11-2
abundance: few
j_gene: TRBJ2-3
d_gene: .
CDR3nt: TGTGCCAGCAGCTTAGATAGGAGCGGAATAACTAGCACAGATACGCAGTATTTT
CDR3aa: CASSLDRSGITSTDTQYF

v_gene: TRBV6-1
abundance: .
j_gene: TRBJ2-7
d_gene: .
CDR3nt: TGTGCCAGCAGTGGGACCATCTGGCCTTACGAGCAGTACTTC
CDR3aa: CASSGTIWPYEQYF

v_gene: TRBV7-8
abundance: few
j_gene: TRBJ2-7
d_gene: .
CDR3nt: TGTGCCAGCAGCCCCGGGACTCTCTACGAGCAGTACTTC
CDR3aa: CASSPGTLYEQYF

v_gene: TRBV20-1
abundance: .
j_gene: TRBJ2-5
d_gene: TRBD2
CDR3nt: TGCAGTGCTAGAGATCTAGCGGGAGTAGTAAAGACCCAGTACTTC
CDR3aa: CSARDLAGVVKTQYF

v_gene: TRBV5-1
abundance: few
j_gene: TRBJ2-1
d_gene: TRBD2
CDR3nt: TGCGCCAGCAGCTTGAGTGGCGGGGGGGCAGGTGAGCAGTTCTTC
CDR3aa: CASSLSGGGAGEQFF

v_gene: TRBV3-1
abundance: many
j_gene: TRBJ2-3
d_gene: TRBD2
CDR3nt: TGTGCCAGCAGCACATGGGCCGGGGGGGCGACAGATACGCAGTATTTT
CDR3aa: CASSTWAGGATDTQYF

v_gene: TRBV5-1
abundance: many
j_gene: TRBJ2-2
d_gene: TRBD2
CDR3nt: TGCGCCACCAGAGCGGGAGGGCCGCGCACCGGGGAGCTGTTTTTT
CDR3aa: CATRAGGPRTGELFF

v_gene: TRBV11-3
abundance: many
j_gene: TRBJ2-7
d_gene: .
CDR3nt: TGTGCCAGCAGCTTACACCCGACAAGTCAGCAGTACTTC
CDR3aa: CASSLHPTSQQYF